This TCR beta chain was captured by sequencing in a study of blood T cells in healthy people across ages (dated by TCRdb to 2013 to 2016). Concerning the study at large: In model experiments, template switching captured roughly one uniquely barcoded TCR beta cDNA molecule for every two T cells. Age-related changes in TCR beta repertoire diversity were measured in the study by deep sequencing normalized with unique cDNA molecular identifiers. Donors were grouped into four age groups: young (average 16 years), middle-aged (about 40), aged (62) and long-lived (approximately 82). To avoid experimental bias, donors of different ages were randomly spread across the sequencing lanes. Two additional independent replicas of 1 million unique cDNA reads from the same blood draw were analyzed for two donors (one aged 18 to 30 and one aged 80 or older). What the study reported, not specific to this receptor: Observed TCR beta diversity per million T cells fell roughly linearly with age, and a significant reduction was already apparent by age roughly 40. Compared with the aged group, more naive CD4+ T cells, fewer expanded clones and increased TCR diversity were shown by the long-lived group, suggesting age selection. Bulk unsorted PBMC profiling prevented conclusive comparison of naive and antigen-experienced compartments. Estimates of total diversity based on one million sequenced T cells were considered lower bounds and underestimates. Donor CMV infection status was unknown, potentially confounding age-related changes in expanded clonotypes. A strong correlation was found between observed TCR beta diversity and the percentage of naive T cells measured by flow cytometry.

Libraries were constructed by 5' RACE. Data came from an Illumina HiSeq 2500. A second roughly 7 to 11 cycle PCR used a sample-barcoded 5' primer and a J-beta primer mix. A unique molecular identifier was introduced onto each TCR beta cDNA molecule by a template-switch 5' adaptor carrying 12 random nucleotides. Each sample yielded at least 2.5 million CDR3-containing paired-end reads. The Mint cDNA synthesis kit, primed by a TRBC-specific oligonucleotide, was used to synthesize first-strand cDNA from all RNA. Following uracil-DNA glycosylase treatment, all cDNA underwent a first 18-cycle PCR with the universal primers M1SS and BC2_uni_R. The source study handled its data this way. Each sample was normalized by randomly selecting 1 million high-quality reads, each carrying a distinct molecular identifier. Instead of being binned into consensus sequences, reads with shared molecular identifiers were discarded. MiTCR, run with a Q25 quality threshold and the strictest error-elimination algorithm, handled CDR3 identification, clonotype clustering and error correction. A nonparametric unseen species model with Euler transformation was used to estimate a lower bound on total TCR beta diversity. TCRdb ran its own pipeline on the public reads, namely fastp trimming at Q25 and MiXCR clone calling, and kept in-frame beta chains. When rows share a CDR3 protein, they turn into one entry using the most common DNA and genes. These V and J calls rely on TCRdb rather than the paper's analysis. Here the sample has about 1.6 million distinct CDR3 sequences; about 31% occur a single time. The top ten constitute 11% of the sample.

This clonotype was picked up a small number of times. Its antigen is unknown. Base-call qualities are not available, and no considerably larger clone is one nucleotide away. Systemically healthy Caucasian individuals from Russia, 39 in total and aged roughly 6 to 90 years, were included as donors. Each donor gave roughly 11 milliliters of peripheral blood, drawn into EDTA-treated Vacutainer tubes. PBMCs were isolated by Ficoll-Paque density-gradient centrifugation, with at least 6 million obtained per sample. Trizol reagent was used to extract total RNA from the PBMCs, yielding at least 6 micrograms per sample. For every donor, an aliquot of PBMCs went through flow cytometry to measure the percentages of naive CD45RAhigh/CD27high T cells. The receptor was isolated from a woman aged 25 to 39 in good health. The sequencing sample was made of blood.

CDR3 sequence: CASRESSDYGYTF. In nucleotides, the sequence is TGCGCCAGCCGTGAGTCATCGGACTATGGCTACACCTTC. Recombination linked TRBV5-1 to TRBJ1-2; too little of a D gene remains to name it. The CDR3 starts with the cysteine, ends with the phenylalanine, and has 13 residues. Of the read, only the CDR3 DNA is kept; its 39 bases are in frame from base 1. The germline V gene yields SGHRS for CDR1 and YFSETQ for CDR2. The V and J ends are trimmed by 7 bases and 3 bases, leaving 13 bases between them.